This TCR beta chain was recovered during a study of PD-1 blockade in classical Hodgkin lymphoma. Across the study: Patients were given intravenous nivolumab, 3 mg/kg, every 2 weeks. Study conclusions and caveats: With respect to the repertoire differences, their causes, possibly disease activity or prior therapy, remain undefined. Whereas CD4+ TCR diversity had risen significantly by C4D1, CD8+ TCR diversity had not.

To note about this clone: Its specificity is not known.

CDR1 and CDR2 (germline): SEHNR, FQNEAQ (reference sequence). The ends lost 5 bases at V and 2 bases at J; junction bases unmatched: 11. This CDR3 region has 17 residues. The assay was immunoSEQ multiplex PCR, and TCRdb's table has in-frame clones only and misses some. The sample contains about 21,000 clones, about 73% of which appear only once. Time point given: cycle 4 day 1 (C4D1), after more than 5 weeks of nivolumab. Relapses following autologous stem cell transplantation were seen in all patients, with brentuximab vedotin exposure varying. The specimen was peripheral blood mononuclear cells (PBMCs), collected before the fourth cycle of nivolumab. The source of this sequence is a human donor with classical Hodgkin lymphoma. This chain uses TRBV7-9 with TRBJ2-3, with TRBD2 matching over 9 bases. The CDR3 DNA sequence: TGTGCCAGCAGCCCCCCGGGACTAGCATGGGACACAGATACGCAGTATTTT. Amino acid sequence: CASSPPGLAWDTDTQYF.